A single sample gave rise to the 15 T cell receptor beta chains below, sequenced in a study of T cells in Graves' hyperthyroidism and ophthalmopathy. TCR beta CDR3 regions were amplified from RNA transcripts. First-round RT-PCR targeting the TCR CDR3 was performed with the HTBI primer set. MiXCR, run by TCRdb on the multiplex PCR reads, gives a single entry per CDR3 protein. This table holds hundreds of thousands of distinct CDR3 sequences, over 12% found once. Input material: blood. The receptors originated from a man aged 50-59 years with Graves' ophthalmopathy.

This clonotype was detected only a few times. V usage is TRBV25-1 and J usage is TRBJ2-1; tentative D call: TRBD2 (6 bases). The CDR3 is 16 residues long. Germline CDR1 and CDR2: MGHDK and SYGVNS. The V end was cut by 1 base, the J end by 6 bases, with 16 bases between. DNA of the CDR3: TGTGCCAGCAGTGAATCCCGTAGCGGAGGGATCAATGAGCAGTTCTTC. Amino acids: CASSESRSGGINEQFF.

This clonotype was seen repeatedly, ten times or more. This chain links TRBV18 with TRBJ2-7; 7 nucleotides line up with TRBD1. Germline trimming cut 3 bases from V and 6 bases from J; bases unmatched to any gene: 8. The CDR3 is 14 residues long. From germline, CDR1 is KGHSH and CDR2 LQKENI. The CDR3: CASSPAPNRGEQYF. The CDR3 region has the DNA TGTGCCAGCTCACCGGCGCCTAACAGGGGCGAGCAGTACTTC.

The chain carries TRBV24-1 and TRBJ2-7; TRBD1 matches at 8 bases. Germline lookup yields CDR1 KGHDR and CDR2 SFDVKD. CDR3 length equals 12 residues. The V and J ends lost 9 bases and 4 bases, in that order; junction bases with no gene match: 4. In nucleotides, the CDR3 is TGTGCCACCCAGGGGGCTAGTTACGAGCAGTACTTC. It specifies CATQGASYEQYF.

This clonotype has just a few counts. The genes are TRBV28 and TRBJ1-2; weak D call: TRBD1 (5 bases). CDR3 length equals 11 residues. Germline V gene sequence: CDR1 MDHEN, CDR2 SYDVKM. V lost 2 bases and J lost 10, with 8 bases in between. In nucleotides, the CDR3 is TGTGCCAGCAGTTTAGGGGGGGACTACACCTTC. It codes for CASSLGGDYTF.

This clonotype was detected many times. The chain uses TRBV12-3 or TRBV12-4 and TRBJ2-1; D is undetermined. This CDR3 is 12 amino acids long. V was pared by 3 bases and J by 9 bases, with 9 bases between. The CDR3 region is CASSFSGPEQFF. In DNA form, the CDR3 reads TGTGCCAGCAGTTTCTCGGGTCCTGAGCAGTTCTTC.

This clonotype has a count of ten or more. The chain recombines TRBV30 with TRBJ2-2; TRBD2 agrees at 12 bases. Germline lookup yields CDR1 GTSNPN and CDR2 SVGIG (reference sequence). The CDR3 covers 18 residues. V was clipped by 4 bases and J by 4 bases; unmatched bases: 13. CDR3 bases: TGTGCCTGGATTTCTCTAGCGGGAGGGCCCTCAGGCACCGGGGAGCTGTTTTTT. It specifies CAWISLAGGPSGTGELFF.

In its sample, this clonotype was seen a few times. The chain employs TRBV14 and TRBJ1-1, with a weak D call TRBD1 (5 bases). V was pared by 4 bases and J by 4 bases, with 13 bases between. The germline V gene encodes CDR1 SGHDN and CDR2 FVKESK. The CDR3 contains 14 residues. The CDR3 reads CASSPIHGGTEAFF. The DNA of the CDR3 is TGTGCCAGCAGCCCAATACACGGGGGCACTGAAGCTTTCTTT.

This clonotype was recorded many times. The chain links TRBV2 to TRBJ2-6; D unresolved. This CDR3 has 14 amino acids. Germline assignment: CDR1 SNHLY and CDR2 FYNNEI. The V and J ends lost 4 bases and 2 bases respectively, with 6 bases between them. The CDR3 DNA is TGTGCCAGCAGTGCCAGCCCTGGGGCCAACGTCCTGACTTTC. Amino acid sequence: CASSASPGANVLTF.

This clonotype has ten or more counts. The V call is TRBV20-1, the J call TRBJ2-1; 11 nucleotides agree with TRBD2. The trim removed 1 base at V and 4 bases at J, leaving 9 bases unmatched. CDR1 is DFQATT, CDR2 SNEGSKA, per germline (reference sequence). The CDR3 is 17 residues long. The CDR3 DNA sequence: TGCAGTGCTAGAGGGCTAGCGGGAGGATCAAGGTACAATGAGCAGTTCTTC. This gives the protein CSARGLAGGSRYNEQFF.

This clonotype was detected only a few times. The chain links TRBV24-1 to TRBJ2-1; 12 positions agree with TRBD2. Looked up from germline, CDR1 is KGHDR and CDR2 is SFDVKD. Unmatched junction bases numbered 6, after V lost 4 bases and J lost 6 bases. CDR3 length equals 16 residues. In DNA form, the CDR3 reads TGTGCCACCAGTGACCCCCTAGCGGGAGGGATCAATGAGCAGTTCTTC. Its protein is CATSDPLAGGINEQFF.

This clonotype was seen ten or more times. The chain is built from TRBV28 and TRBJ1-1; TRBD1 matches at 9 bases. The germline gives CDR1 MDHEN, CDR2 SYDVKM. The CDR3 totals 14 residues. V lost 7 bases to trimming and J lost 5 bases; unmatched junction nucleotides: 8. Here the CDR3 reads CASTEGQGYTEAFF. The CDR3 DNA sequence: TGTGCCAGCACGGAGGGACAGGGTTATACTGAAGCTTTCTTT. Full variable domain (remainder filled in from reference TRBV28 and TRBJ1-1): DVKVTQSSRYLVKRTGEKVFLECVQDMDHENMFWYRQDPGLGLRLIYFSYDVKMKEKGDIPEGYSVSREKKERFSLILESASTNQTSMYLCASTEGQGYTEAFFGQGTRLTVV.

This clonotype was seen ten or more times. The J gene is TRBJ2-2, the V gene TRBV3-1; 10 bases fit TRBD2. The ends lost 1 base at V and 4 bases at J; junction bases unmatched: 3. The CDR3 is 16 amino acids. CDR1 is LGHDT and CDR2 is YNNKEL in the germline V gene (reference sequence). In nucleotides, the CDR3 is TGTGCCAGCAGCCAAGCGGCTAGCGGGGGCACCGGGGAGCTGTTTTTT. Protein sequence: CASSQAASGGTGELFF.

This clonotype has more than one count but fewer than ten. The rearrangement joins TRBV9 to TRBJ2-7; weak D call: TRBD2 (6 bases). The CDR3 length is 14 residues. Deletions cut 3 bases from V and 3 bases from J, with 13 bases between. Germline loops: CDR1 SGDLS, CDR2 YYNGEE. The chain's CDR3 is CASSGPSADYEQYF. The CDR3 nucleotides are TGTGCCAGCAGCGGGCCTAGCGCCGACTACGAGCAGTACTTC.

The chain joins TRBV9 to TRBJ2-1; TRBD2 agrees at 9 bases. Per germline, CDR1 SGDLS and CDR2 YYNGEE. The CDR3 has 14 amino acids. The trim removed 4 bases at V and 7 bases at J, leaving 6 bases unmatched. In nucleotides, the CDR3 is TGTGCCAGCAGCCCTAGCGGGAACCTGAATGAGCAGTTCTTC. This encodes CASSPSGNLNEQFF.

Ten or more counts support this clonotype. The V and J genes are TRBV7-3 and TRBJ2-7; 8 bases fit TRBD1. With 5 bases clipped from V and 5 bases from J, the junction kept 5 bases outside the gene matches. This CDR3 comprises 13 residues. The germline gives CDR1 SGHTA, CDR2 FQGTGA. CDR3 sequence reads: CASSTAGGNEQYF. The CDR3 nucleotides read TGTGCCAGCAGCACGGCAGGGGGCAACGAGCAGTACTTC.